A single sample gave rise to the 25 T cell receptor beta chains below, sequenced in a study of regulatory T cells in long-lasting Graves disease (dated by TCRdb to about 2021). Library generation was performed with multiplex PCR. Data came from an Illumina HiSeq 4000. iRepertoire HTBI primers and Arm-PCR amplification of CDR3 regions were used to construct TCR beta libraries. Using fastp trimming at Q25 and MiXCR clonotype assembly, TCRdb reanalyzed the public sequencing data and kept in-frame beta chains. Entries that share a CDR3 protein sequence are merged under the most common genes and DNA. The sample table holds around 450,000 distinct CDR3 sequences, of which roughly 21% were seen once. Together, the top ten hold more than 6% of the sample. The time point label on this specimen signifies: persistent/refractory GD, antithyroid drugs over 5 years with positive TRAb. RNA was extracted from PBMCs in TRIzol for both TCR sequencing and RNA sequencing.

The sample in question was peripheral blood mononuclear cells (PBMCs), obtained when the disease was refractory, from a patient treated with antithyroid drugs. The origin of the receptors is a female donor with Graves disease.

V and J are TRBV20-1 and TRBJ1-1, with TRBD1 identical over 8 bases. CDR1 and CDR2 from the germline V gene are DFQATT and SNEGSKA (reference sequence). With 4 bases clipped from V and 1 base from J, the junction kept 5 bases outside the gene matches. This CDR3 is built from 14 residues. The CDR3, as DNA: TGCAGTGCTAAACTGGGACAGGCGAACACTGAAGCTTTCTTT. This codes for CSAKLGQANTEAFF.

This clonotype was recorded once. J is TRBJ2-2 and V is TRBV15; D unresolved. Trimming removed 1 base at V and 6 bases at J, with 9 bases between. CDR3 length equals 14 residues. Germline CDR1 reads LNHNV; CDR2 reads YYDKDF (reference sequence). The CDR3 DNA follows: TGTGCCACCAGCAGAGTTTCCGCCGCCGGGGAGCTGTTTTTT. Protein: CATSRVSAAGELFF.

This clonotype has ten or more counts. The CDR3 nucleotides are TGTGCCAGCAGCTTAGTGAGGGTCCTGAACACTGAAGCTTTCTTT. Its protein product is CASSLVRVLNTEAFF. This chain uses TRBV11-2 with TRBJ1-1; D remains unclear. Between the trimmed V and J ends, which lost 1 base and 0 bases, there was a span of 9 bases. The CDR3 has 15 residues. CDR1 and CDR2 (germline): SGHAT, FQNNGV. Supplemented by reference TRBV11-2 and TRBJ1-1, the full variable domain reads EAGVAQSPRYKIIEKRQSVAFWCNPISGHATLYWYQQILGQGPKLLIQFQNNGVVDDSQLPKDRFSAERLKGVDSTLKIQPAKLEDSAVYLCASSLVRVLNTEAFFGQGTRLTVV.

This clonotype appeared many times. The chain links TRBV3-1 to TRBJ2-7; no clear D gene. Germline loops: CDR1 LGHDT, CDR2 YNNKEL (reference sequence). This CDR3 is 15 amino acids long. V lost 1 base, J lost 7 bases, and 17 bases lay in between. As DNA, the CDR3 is TGTGCCAGCAGCCAAGGTCGGTCAGGTTCGTGGGAGCAGTACTTC. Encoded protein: CASSQGRSGSWEQYF.

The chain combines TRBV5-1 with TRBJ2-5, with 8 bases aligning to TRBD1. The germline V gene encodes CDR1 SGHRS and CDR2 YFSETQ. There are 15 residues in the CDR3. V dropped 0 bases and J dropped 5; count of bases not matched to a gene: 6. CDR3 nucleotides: TGCGCCAGCAGCTTGGGACAGGGGCTTACGGAGACCCAGTACTTC. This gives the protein CASSLGQGLTETQYF.

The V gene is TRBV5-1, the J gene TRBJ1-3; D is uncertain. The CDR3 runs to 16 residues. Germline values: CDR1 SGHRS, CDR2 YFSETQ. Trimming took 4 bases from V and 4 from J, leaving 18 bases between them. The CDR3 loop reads CASSPGAGLEGNTIYF. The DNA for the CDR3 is TGCGCCAGCAGCCCCGGCGCAGGATTGGAAGGAAACACCATATATTTT.

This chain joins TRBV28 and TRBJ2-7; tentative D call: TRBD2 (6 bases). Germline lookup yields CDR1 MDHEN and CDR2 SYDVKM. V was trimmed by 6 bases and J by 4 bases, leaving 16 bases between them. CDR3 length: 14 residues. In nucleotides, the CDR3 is TGTGCCAGCAGGGCCGGGAGTAGGGGTTACGAGCAGTACTTC. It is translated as CASRAGSRGYEQYF.

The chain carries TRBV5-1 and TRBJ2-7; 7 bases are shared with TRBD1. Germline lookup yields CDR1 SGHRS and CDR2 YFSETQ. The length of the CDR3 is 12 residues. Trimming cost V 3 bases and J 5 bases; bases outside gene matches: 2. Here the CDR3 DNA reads TGCGCCAGCAGCTGGGGACAGAACGAGCAGTACTTC. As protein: CASSWGQNEQYF.

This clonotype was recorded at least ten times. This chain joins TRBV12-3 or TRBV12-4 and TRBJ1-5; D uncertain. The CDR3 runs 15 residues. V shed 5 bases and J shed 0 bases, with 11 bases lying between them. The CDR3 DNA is TGTGCCAGCAGTCCGCGACTCCTTAGCAATCAGCCCCAGCATTTT. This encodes CASSPRLLSNQPQHF.

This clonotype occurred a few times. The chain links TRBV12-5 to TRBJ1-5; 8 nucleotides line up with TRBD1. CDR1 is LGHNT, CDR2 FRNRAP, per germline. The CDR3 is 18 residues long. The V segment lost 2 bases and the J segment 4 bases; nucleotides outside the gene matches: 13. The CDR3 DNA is TGTGCTAGTGGTTTGATTTTAGACAGGGGAATTCGAAATCAGCCCCAGCATTTT. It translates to CASGLILDRGIRNQPQHF.

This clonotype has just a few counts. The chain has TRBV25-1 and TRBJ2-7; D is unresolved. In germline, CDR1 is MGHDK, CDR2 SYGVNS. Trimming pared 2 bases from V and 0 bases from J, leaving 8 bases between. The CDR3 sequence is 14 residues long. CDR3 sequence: CASSEQEYSYEQYF. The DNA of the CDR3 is TGTGCCAGCAGTGAACAGGAATACTCCTACGAGCAGTACTTC.

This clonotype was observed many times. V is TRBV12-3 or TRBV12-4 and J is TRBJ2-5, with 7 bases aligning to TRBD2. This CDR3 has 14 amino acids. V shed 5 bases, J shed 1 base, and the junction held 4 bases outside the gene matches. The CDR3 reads CASSPLAVQETQYF. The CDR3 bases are TGTGCCAGCAGTCCCCTAGCGGTCCAAGAGACCCAGTACTTC.

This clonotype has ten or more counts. CDR3: CASSGAGGIYEQYF. CDR3 nucleotides: TGTGCCAGCAGTGGTGCAGGGGGCATCTACGAGCAGTACTTC. The rearrangement links TRBV2 to TRBJ2-7; 8 bases match TRBD1. CDR1 SNHLY and CDR2 FYNNEI come from the germline V gene. The CDR3 runs 14 residues. V lost 4 bases and J lost 3; bases outside the gene matches: 5.

CDR3 region: CASSLEGPSTEAFF. The CDR3 DNA reads as TGTGCCAGCAGCTTAGAAGGTCCAAGCACTGAAGCTTTCTTT. The V call is TRBV13, the J call TRBJ1-1, with D hard to call. The V end lost 1 base, the J end lost 4 bases, and 10 bases lay between the germline ends. Germline V lookup: CDR1 PRHDT, CDR2 FYEKMQ (reference sequence). CDR3 length: 14 residues.

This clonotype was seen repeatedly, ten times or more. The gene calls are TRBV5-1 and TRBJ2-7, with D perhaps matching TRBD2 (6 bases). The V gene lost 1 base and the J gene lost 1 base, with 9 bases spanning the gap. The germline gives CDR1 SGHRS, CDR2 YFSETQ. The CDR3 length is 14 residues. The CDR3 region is CASSLSSVSYEQYF. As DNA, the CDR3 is TGCGCCAGCAGCTTGTCTAGCGTATCCTACGAGCAGTACTTC.

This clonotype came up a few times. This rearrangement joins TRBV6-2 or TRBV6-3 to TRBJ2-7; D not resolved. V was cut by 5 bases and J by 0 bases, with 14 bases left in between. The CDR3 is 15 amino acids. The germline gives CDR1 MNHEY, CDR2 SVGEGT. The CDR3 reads CASSPRGFSSYEQYF. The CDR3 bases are TGTGCCAGCAGTCCTCGAGGATTCAGCTCCTACGAGCAGTACTTC.

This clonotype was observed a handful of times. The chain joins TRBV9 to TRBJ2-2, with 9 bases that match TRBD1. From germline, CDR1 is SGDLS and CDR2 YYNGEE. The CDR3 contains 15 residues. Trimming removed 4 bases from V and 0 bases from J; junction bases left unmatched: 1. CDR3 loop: CASSRTGANTGELFF. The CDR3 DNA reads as TGTGCCAGCAGCCGGACAGGGGCGAACACCGGGGAGCTGTTTTTT. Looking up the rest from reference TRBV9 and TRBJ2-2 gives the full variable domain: DSGVTQTPKHLITATGQRVTLRCSPRSGDLSVYWYQQSLDQGLQFLIQYYNGEERAKGNILERFSAQQFPDLHSELNLSSLELGDSALYFCASSRTGANTGELFFGEGSRLTVL.

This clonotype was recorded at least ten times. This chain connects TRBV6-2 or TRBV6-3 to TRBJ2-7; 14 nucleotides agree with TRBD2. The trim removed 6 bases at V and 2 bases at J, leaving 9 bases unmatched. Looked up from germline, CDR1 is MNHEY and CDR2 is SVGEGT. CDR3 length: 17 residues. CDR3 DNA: TGTGCCAGCAGCTCGACTAGCGGGAGGGCCCTGGCCTACGAGCAGTACTTC. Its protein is CASSSTSGRALAYEQYF.

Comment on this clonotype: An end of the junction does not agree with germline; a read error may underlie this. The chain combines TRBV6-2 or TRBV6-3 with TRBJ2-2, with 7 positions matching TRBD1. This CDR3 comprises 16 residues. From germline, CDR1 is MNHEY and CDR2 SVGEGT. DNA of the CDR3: TGTGCCAGCAGCTACTTAGGGGACAGCAACACCGGGGAGCTGTTTTTT. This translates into CASSYLGDSNTGELFF.

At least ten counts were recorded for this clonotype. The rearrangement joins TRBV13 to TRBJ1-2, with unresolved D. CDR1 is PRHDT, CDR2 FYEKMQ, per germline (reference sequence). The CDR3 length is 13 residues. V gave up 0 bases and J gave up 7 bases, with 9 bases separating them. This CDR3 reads CASSLGSLAGYTF. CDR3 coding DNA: TGTGCCAGCAGCTTAGGGAGTCTAGCTGGCTACACCTTC.

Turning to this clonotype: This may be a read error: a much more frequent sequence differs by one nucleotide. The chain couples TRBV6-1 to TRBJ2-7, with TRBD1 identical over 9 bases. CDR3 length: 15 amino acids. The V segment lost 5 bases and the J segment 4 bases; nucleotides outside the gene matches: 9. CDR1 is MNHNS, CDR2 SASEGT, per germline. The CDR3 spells CASSLRQDRGYEQYF. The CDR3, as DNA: TGTGCCAGCAGTCTTCGCCAGGACAGGGGTTACGAGCAGTACTTC.

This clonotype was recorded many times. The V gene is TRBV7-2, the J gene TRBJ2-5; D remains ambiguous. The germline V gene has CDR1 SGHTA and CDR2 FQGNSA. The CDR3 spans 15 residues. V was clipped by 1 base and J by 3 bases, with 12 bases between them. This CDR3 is CASSLVRQVKETQYF. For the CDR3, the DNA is TGTGCCAGCAGCTTAGTTCGGCAGGTGAAAGAGACCCAGTACTTC.

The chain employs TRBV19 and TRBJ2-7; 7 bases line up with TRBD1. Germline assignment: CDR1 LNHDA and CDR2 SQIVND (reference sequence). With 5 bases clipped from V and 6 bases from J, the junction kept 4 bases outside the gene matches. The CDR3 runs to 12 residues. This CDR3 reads CASSRDRAEQYF. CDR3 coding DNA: TGTGCCAGTAGTCGAGACAGGGCCGAGCAGTACTTC.

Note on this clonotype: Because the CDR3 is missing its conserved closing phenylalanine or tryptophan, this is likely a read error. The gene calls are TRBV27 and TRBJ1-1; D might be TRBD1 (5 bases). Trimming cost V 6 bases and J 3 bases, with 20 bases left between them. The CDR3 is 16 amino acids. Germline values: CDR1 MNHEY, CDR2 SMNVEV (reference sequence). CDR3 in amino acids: CASRPLSGIFYTEAFL. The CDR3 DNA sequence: TGTGCCAGCAGACCACTCTCAGGGATTTTTTACACTGAAGCTTTCCTT.

CDR3 sequence: CASSLDRVDYGYTF. CDR3 nucleotide sequence: TGTGCCAGCAGCTTAGATCGGGTAGACTATGGCTACACCTTC. This chain uses TRBV7-2 with TRBJ1-2; D ambiguous. Germline-derived CDR1 and CDR2 are SGHTA and FQGNSA. Deletions cut 1 base from V and 3 bases from J, with 9 bases between. The CDR3 covers 14 residues.